These T cell receptor beta chains were read from a single sample in a study of human T cells and chemical hapten exposure. Via MiXCR, TCRdb re-called the RACE reads, giving one row per CDR3 protein. The data hold some 57,000 distinct CDR3 sequences, with about a tenth observed a single time. Here the sequenced sample was whole blood, taken in connection with sensitization to the hapten diphenylcyclopropenone (DPC). These receptors were obtained from a woman aged 50 to 65 with alopecia areata. Some clones in this sample may be carry-over from other donors' samples. Both conserved end residues are part of each CDR3. The D gene is left open where the match is weak. A clone size is listed for some rows: how often the clone was seen (once, few, many), or a class if it is expanded.

j_call: TRBJ1-2
d_call: NA
v_call: TRBV12-3/TRBV12-4
clone_size: many
cdr3_aa: CASSPGTGQHYTF
cdr3_nt: TGTGCCAGCAGCCCTGGTACGGGGCAGCACTACACCTTC

j_call: TRBJ2-3
d_call: TRBD2
v_call: TRBV2
clone_size: NA
cdr3_aa: CASSGEGLAGIADTQYF
cdr3_nt: TGTGCCAGCAGTGGCGAGGGACTAGCGGGGATTGCAGATACGCAGTATTTT

j_call: TRBJ1-4
d_call: TRBD1
v_call: TRBV24-1
clone_size: many
cdr3_aa: CATSETGGGEKLFF
cdr3_nt: TGTGCCACCAGTGAAACAGGGGGTGGCGAAAAACTGTTTTTT

j_call: TRBJ2-3
d_call: NA
v_call: TRBV2
clone_size: few
cdr3_aa: CASSFLIATDTQYF
cdr3_nt: TGTGCCAGCAGTTTCCTTATAGCTACAGATACGCAGTATTTT

j_call: TRBJ1-2
d_call: TRBD1
v_call: TRBV3-1
clone_size: many
cdr3_aa: CASTPSRDRGRPDYGYTF
cdr3_nt: TGTGCCAGCACCCCTTCCCGGGACAGGGGGCGACCAGACTATGGCTACACCTTC

j_call: TRBJ1-3
d_call: NA
v_call: TRBV3-1
clone_size: NA
cdr3_aa: CASSHTGGGNTIYF
cdr3_nt: TGTGCCAGCAGCCACACGGGAGGAGGAAACACCATATATTTT

j_call: TRBJ1-4
d_call: TRBD1
v_call: TRBV18
clone_size: NA
cdr3_aa: CASSTRTGTNEKLFF
cdr3_nt: TGTGCCAGCTCAACGCGGACAGGGACTAATGAAAAACTGTTTTTT

j_call: TRBJ2-1
d_call: TRBD1
v_call: TRBV20-1
clone_size: NA
cdr3_aa: CSASLDGTANEQFF
cdr3_nt: TGCAGTGCCTCACTCGACGGGACAGCCAATGAGCAGTTCTTC

j_call: TRBJ2-1
d_call: NA
v_call: TRBV6-5
clone_size: many
cdr3_aa: CASSYSQRENEQFF
cdr3_nt: TGTGCCAGCAGTTACTCTCAGAGGGAGAATGAGCAGTTCTTC

j_call: TRBJ2-7
d_call: TRBD1
v_call: TRBV4-1
clone_size: NA
cdr3_aa: CASSQDMATGVTYEQYF
cdr3_nt: TGCGCCAGCAGCCAAGATATGGCGACAGGGGTGACCTACGAGCAGTACTTC

j_call: TRBJ1-6
d_call: NA
v_call: TRBV6-5
clone_size: many
cdr3_aa: CASSYGAGNSPLHF
cdr3_nt: TGTGCCAGCAGTTACGGGGCTGGTAATTCACCCCTCCACTTT

j_call: TRBJ1-1
d_call: TRBD1
v_call: TRBV6-5
clone_size: many
cdr3_aa: CASSFGTGTEAFF
cdr3_nt: TGTGCCAGCAGTTTCGGGACAGGCACTGAAGCTTTCTTT

j_call: TRBJ1-1
d_call: NA
v_call: TRBV12-3/TRBV12-4
clone_size: many
cdr3_aa: CASSLSRGDTEAFF
cdr3_nt: TGTGCCAGCAGTTTAAGCCGGGGGGACACTGAAGCTTTCTTT

j_call: TRBJ2-2
d_call: NA
v_call: TRBV5-1
clone_size: NA
cdr3_aa: CASSFPPTGELFF
cdr3_nt: TGCGCCAGCAGCTTCCCCCCCACCGGGGAGCTGTTTTTT

j_call: TRBJ2-5
d_call: NA
v_call: TRBV28
clone_size: NA
cdr3_aa: CASRKDRDQETQYF
cdr3_nt: TGTGCCAGCAGGAAAGACAGAGACCAAGAGACCCAGTACTTC

j_call: TRBJ1-2
d_call: TRBD1
v_call: TRBV12-3/TRBV12-4
clone_size: many
cdr3_aa: CASGTTGTHGYTF
cdr3_nt: TGTGCCAGCGGGACGACAGGGACCCATGGCTACACCTTC

j_call: TRBJ2-7
d_call: NA
v_call: TRBV28
clone_size: NA
cdr3_aa: CASSFPIRQDLPHEQYF
cdr3_nt: TGTGCCAGCAGTTTCCCCATAAGACAGGACCTCCCCCACGAGCAGTACTTC

j_call: TRBJ2-2
d_call: NA
v_call: TRBV19
clone_size: NA
cdr3_aa: CASSFTPRQSGELFF
cdr3_nt: TGTGCCAGTAGTTTTACCCCCCGACAGTCCGGGGAGCTGTTTTTT

j_call: TRBJ1-6
d_call: NA
v_call: TRBV7-9
clone_size: NA
cdr3_aa: CASSLGNSPLHF
cdr3_nt: TGTGCCAGCAGCTTAGGCAATTCACCCCTCCACTTT

j_call: TRBJ2-5
d_call: NA
v_call: TRBV5-1
clone_size: few
cdr3_aa: CASKIQGNQETQYF
cdr3_nt: TGCGCCAGCAAAATACAGGGAAACCAAGAGACCCAGTACTTC

j_call: TRBJ2-2
d_call: TRBD1
v_call: TRBV20-1
clone_size: NA
cdr3_aa: CSAPAPTGGAGELFF
cdr3_nt: TGCAGTGCGCCGGCCCCGACAGGGGGGGCCGGGGAGCTGTTTTTT

j_call: TRBJ2-2
d_call: NA
v_call: TRBV6-6
clone_size: many
cdr3_aa: CASSLDTNTGELFF
cdr3_nt: TGTGCCAGCAGTCTCGACACGAACACCGGGGAGCTGTTTTTT

j_call: TRBJ2-3
d_call: NA
v_call: TRBV2
clone_size: few
cdr3_aa: CASGVLRTDTQYF
cdr3_nt: TGTGCCAGCGGGGTCTTACGCACAGATACGCAGTATTTT

j_call: TRBJ2-7
d_call: NA
v_call: TRBV6-5
clone_size: few
cdr3_aa: CASSYSGLAYEQYF
cdr3_nt: TGTGCCAGCAGTTACAGCGGACTCGCCTACGAGCAGTACTTC

j_call: TRBJ2-6
d_call: TRBD1
v_call: TRBV7-9
clone_size: NA
cdr3_aa: CASSLDRGHGANVLTF
cdr3_nt: TGTGCCAGCAGCCTGGACAGGGGGCATGGGGCCAACGTCCTGACTTTC

j_call: TRBJ1-1
d_call: NA
v_call: TRBV6-2/TRBV6-3
clone_size: few
cdr3_aa: CASTDRTARNTEAFF
cdr3_nt: TGTGCCAGCACCGATAGGACAGCGCGAAACACTGAAGCTTTCTTT

j_call: TRBJ2-1
d_call: NA
v_call: TRBV12-3/TRBV12-4
clone_size: NA
cdr3_aa: CASSLDPREQFF
cdr3_nt: TGTGCCAGCAGTTTAGACCCCCGGGAGCAGTTCTTC

j_call: TRBJ2-1
d_call: NA
v_call: TRBV12-3/TRBV12-4
clone_size: many
cdr3_aa: CASSRAEGAYNEQFF
cdr3_nt: TGTGCCAGCAGTCGGGCGGAGGGAGCCTACAATGAGCAGTTCTTC

j_call: TRBJ2-5
d_call: NA
v_call: TRBV11-3
clone_size: few
cdr3_aa: CASSPGERETQYF
cdr3_nt: TGTGCCAGCAGCCCCGGGGAGCGAGAGACCCAGTACTTC

j_call: TRBJ1-5
d_call: NA
v_call: TRBV29-1
clone_size: medium-sized
cdr3_aa: CSVRTLDGNQPQHF
cdr3_nt: TGCAGCGTCAGGACACTCGATGGCAATCAGCCCCAGCATTTT

j_call: TRBJ2-7
d_call: NA
v_call: TRBV7-6
clone_size: few
cdr3_aa: CASSLEPAAYEQYF
cdr3_nt: TGTGCCAGCAGCTTAGAACCAGCCGCATACGAGCAGTACTTC

j_call: TRBJ2-1
d_call: NA
v_call: TRBV3-1
clone_size: many
cdr3_aa: CASSPTGLDNEQFF
cdr3_nt: TGTGCCAGCAGCCCCACCGGACTTGACAATGAGCAGTTCTTC

j_call: TRBJ1-6
d_call: TRBD1
v_call: TRBV6-6
clone_size: NA
cdr3_aa: CASSSVDRVDSNSPLHF
cdr3_nt: TGTGCCAGCAGTTCCGTCGACAGGGTGGATAGTAATTCACCCCTCCACTTT

j_call: TRBJ2-2
d_call: NA
v_call: TRBV5-4
clone_size: NA
cdr3_aa: CASSGGTVESGELFF
cdr3_nt: TGTGCCAGCAGCGGGGGGACCGTAGAGAGCGGGGAGCTGTTTTTT

j_call: TRBJ1-4
d_call: NA
v_call: TRBV9
clone_size: many
cdr3_aa: CASSPWPSNEKLFF
cdr3_nt: TGTGCCAGCAGCCCCTGGCCAAGTAATGAAAAACTGTTTTTT

j_call: TRBJ1-5
d_call: NA
v_call: TRBV7-6
clone_size: few
cdr3_aa: CASSLPVTGHNGGQPQHF
cdr3_nt: TGTGCCAGCAGCTTACCGGTGACAGGTCATAATGGAGGTCAGCCCCAGCATTTT

j_call: TRBJ1-2
d_call: TRBD1
v_call: TRBV4-3
clone_size: many
cdr3_aa: CASSLRQGALSGYTF
cdr3_nt: TGCGCCAGCAGCCTCCGACAGGGGGCGTTATCTGGCTACACCTTC

j_call: TRBJ2-1
d_call: TRBD2
v_call: TRBV28
clone_size: few
cdr3_aa: CASGREGQFF
cdr3_nt: TGTGCCAGCGGGAGGGAAGGGCAGTTCTTC

j_call: TRBJ2-1
d_call: NA
v_call: TRBV24-1
clone_size: many
cdr3_aa: CATSDSRIDEQFF
cdr3_nt: TGTGCCACCAGTGATTCCAGGATCGATGAGCAGTTCTTC

j_call: TRBJ2-7
d_call: TRBD2
v_call: TRBV12-3/TRBV12-4
clone_size: few
cdr3_aa: CASNLAGVSYEQYF
cdr3_nt: TGTGCCAGCAACCTAGCGGGAGTCTCCTACGAGCAGTACTTC

j_call: TRBJ1-5
d_call: NA
v_call: TRBV7-2
clone_size: few
cdr3_aa: CASSSRSYQPQHF
cdr3_nt: TGTGCCAGCAGCTCCCGGAGCTATCAGCCCCAGCATTTT

j_call: TRBJ2-5
d_call: NA
v_call: TRBV29-1
clone_size: few
cdr3_aa: CSVLISQETQYF
cdr3_nt: TGCAGCGTTTTAATAAGCCAAGAGACCCAGTACTTC

j_call: TRBJ1-4
d_call: TRBD1
v_call: TRBV7-2
clone_size: NA
cdr3_aa: CASGQAPNEKLFF
cdr3_nt: TGTGCCAGCGGACAGGCCCCTAATGAAAAACTGTTTTTT

j_call: TRBJ1-1
d_call: NA
v_call: TRBV20-1
clone_size: NA
cdr3_aa: CSAKRWTANTEAFF
cdr3_nt: TGCAGTGCCAAGCGGTGGACGGCGAACACTGAAGCTTTCTTT

j_call: TRBJ1-4
d_call: TRBD1
v_call: TRBV18
clone_size: many
cdr3_aa: CASSPQTGRNEKLFF
cdr3_nt: TGTGCCAGCTCACCCCAGACAGGGCGCAATGAAAAACTGTTTTTT

j_call: TRBJ2-1
d_call: TRBD2
v_call: TRBV11-2
clone_size: NA
cdr3_aa: CASSLAKRGNERSSYNEQFF
cdr3_nt: TGTGCCAGCAGCTTAGCTAAGCGGGGGAACGAGAGGAGCTCCTACAATGAGCAGTTCTTC

j_call: TRBJ2-5
d_call: NA
v_call: TRBV29-1
clone_size: NA
cdr3_aa: CSLWSGGQETQYF
cdr3_nt: TGCAGCCTATGGTCTGGGGGGCAAGAGACCCAGTACTTC

j_call: TRBJ1-1
d_call: NA
v_call: TRBV7-6
clone_size: few
cdr3_aa: CASSLGQHTEAFF
cdr3_nt: TGTGCCAGCAGCCTAGGACAGCACACTGAAGCTTTCTTT

j_call: TRBJ2-5
d_call: NA
v_call: TRBV7-9
clone_size: NA
cdr3_aa: CASSPAGETQYF
cdr3_nt: TGTGCCAGCAGCCCCGCTGGAGAGACCCAGTACTTC

j_call: TRBJ1-1
d_call: TRBD1
v_call: TRBV5-1
clone_size: few
cdr3_aa: CASSSMGTANTEAFF
cdr3_nt: TGCGCCAGCAGCTCGATGGGGACAGCAAACACTGAAGCTTTCTTT

j_call: TRBJ1-2
d_call: NA
v_call: TRBV28
clone_size: NA
cdr3_aa: CASSLLGGNGYTF
cdr3_nt: TGTGCCAGCAGTTTACTTGGGGGCAATGGCTACACCTTC

j_call: TRBJ2-3
d_call: TRBD1
v_call: TRBV6-1
clone_size: NA
cdr3_aa: CASSEPTGSTDTQYF
cdr3_nt: TGTGCCAGCAGTGAACCGACAGGGAGCACAGATACGCAGTATTTT